This T cell receptor beta chain originates from a study of CD8+ T cells in alopecia areata. About the research overall: Treated individuals took tofacitinib by mouth, 5 to 10 mg twice daily. Patients took tofacitinib for 6 to 18 months, followed by 6 drug-free months.

Following extraction, RNA underwent reverse transcription to cDNA, which served as the sequencing template. Using immunoSEQ multiplex PCR, the repertoire was profiled, and TCRdb retains in-frame clones only, with some absent. In the table there are 140,000 to 150,000 clones, around 58% of which are singletons. The CDR3 loop spans 13 amino acids. The germline V gene has CDR1 SQVTM and CDR2 ANQGSEA. J lost 6 bases, V lost 5 bases, and 9 bases had no gene match. Lesional scalp tissue (obtained by punch biopsy) and peripheral blood were collected from alopecia areata patients. Study results and limitations: Lesional tissue from the scalp (especially in alopecia totalis/universalis) showed higher clonality than normal scalp.

A few counts support this clone. Its cognate antigen is unknown. V usage is TRBV29-1 and J usage is TRBJ1-1; 7 bases agree with TRBD1. Sample: CD4+ T cells sorted from blood, taken at week 0. This sequence originates from a human donor with alopecia areata. The CDR3 region has the DNA TGCAGCGTTCAGGGTCGGCAGGGGGCTGAAGCTTTCTTT. This sequence encodes CSVQGRQGAEAFF.